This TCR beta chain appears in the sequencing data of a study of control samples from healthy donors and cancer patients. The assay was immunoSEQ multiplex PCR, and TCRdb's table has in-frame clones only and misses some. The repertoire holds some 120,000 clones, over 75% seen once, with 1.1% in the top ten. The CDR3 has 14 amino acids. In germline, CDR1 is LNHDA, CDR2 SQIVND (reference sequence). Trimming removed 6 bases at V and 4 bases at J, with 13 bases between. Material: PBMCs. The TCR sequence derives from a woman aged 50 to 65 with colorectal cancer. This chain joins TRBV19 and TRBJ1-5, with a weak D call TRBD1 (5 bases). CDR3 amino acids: CASRRRDLNQPQHF. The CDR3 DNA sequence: TGTGCCAGTAGGCGCCGGGACCTTAATCAGCCCCAGCATTTT.